The 6 T cell receptor beta chains presented below share a single source sample, sequenced in a study of OX40 agonist ivuxolimab in advanced cancers. Assay: immunoSEQ multiplex PCR; the TCRdb copy retains only in-frame clones and omits some. This table holds 65,000 to 90,000 clones, around nine tenths found once. The input for sequencing was CD4+ or CD8+ T cells sorted from blood, taken in a trial of the OX40 agonist ivuxolimab. Source of these receptors: an adult with an advanced solid tumor such as melanoma, head and neck, liver or kidney cancer.

V usage is TRBV5-1 and J usage is TRBJ2-3, with no clear D. The CDR3 has 15 residues. Deletions cut 4 bases from V and 6 bases from J, with 18 bases between. From germline, CDR1 is SGHRS and CDR2 YFSETQ. The CDR3 protein is CASSPRLAAADTQYF. The CDR3 DNA sequence: TGCGCCAGCAGCCCCCGATTAGCTGCCGCTGATACGCAGTATTTT.

This chain joins TRBV18 and TRBJ1-2, with 8 nucleotides matching TRBD1. This CDR3 is 16 amino acids long. In germline, CDR1 is KGHSH, CDR2 LQKENI. V lost 2 bases to trimming and J lost 4 bases; unmatched junction nucleotides: 9. The CDR3 DNA follows: TGTGCCAGCTCACCATATTCGGGACAGGTGTCCTATGGCTACACCTTC. Its translation is CASSPYSGQVSYGYTF.

This clone rates as medium-sized. This CDR3 reads CASSVTDVSTEAFF. The CDR3 DNA reads TGTGCCAGCAGCGTAACAGATGTGAGCACTGAAGCTTTCTTT. The chain joins TRBV9 to TRBJ1-1; D not resolved. CDR1 and CDR2 (germline): SGDLS, YYNGEE. V lost 1 base and J 4 bases, leaving 11 bases between the germline ends. This CDR3 is built from 14 residues.

The chain combines TRBV30 with TRBJ2-5; D is unclear. This CDR3 comprises 11 residues. The germline V gene encodes CDR1 GTSNPN and CDR2 SVGIG (reference sequence). Trimming removed 2 bases from V and 5 bases from J, with 6 bases in between. The CDR3 loop is CAWSPGETQYF. The CDR3 region has the DNA TGTGCCTGGAGTCCCGGGGAGACCCAGTACTTC. The whole variable domain, filled in from reference TRBV30 and TRBJ2-5, reads SQTIHQWPATLVQPVGSPLSLECTVEGTSNPNLYWYRQAAGRGLQLLFYSVGIGQISSEVPQNLSASRPQDRQFILSSKKLLLSDSGFYLCAWSPGETQYFGPGTRLLVL.

The CDR3 coding sequence is TGTGCCAGCAGTCGGGACAGGAGGGGGTACGAGCAGTACTTC. This translates into CASSRDRRGYEQYF. The chain uses TRBV2 and TRBJ2-7, with 8 bases aligning to TRBD1. This CDR3 has 14 residues. V lost 5 bases, J lost 4 bases, and 7 bases stayed unmatched. Germline CDR1 SNHLY, CDR2 FYNNEI. Together with reference TRBV2 and TRBJ2-7, the CDR3 gives the full variable domain: EPEVTQTPSHQVTQMGQEVILRCVPISNHLYFYWYRQILGQKVEFLVSFYNNEISEKSEIFDDQFSVERPDGSNFTLKIRSTKLEDSAMYFCASSRDRRGYEQYFGPGTRLTVT.

The V call is TRBV27, the J call TRBJ2-2; TRBD1 or TRBD2 may be the D gene (5 bases each). There are 15 residues in the CDR3. Germline V gene lookup returns CDR1 MNHEY and CDR2 SMNVEV (reference sequence). The germline V and J ends were trimmed by 8 bases and 0 bases, with 13 bases remaining between them. In DNA, the CDR3 is TGTGCCAGCTTCCGGGACGGAACGAACACCGGGGAGCTGTTTTTT. Amino acid sequence: CASFRDGTNTGELFF.